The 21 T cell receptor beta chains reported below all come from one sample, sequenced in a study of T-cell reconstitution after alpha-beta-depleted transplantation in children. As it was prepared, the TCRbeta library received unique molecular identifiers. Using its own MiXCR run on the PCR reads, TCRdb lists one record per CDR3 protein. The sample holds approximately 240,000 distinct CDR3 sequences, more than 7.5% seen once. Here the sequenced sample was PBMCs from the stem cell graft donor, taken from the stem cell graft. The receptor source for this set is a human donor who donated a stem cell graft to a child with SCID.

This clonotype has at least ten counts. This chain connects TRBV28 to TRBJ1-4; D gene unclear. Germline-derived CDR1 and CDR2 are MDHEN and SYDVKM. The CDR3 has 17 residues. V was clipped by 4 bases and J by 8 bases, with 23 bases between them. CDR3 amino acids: CASSSHRTARMEEKLFF. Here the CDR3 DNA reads TGTGCCAGCAGTTCCCACCGGACGGCCCGAATGGAGGAAAAACTGTTTTTT.

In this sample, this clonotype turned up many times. CDR3 protein: CASSFIGELFF. The CDR3 DNA reads as TGCGCCAGCAGCTTTATCGGGGAGCTGTTTTTT. The rearrangement joins TRBV5-1 to TRBJ2-2, with no clear D. V was cut by 2 bases and J by 7 bases, with 3 bases left in between. Germline-derived CDR1 and CDR2 are SGHRS and YFSETQ. This CDR3 contains 11 residues.

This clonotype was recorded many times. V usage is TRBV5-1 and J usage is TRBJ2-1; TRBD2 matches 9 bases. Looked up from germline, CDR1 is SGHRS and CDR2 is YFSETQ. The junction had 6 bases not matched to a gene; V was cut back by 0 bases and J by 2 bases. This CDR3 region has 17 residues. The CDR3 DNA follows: TGCGCCAGCAGCTTGGAAGGTAGCGGGGGCCCCTACAATGAGCAGTTCTTC. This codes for CASSLEGSGGPYNEQFF.

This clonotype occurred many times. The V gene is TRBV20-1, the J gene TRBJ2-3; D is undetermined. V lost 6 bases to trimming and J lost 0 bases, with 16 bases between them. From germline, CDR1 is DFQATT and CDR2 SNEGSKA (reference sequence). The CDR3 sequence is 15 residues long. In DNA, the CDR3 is TGCAGTGCCCGACTCCCCATTATGAGCACAGATACGCAGTATTTT. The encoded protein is CSARLPIMSTDTQYF.

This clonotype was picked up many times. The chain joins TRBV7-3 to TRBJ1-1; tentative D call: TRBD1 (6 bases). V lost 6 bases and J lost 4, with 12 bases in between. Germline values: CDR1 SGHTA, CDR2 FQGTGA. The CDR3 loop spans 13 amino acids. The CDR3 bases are TGTGCCAGCAGTCGACAGGAGGGCACTGAAGCTTTCTTT. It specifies CASSRQEGTEAFF.

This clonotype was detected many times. CDR3 coding DNA: TGCGCCAGCAGCTTCGAAGGGATACTGAACACTGAAGCTTTCTTT. Its translation: CASSFEGILNTEAFF. The rearrangement links TRBV5-1 to TRBJ1-1, with D hard to call. This CDR3 region has 15 residues. Germline-derived CDR1 and CDR2 are SGHRS and YFSETQ. V gave up 2 bases and J gave up 0 bases, with 11 bases separating them.

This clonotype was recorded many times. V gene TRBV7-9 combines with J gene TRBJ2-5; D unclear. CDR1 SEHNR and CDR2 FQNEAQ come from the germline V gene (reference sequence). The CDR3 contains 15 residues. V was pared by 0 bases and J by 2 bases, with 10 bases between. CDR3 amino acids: CASSLAMGKQETQYF. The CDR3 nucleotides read TGTGCCAGCAGCTTAGCCATGGGGAAACAAGAGACCCAGTACTTC.

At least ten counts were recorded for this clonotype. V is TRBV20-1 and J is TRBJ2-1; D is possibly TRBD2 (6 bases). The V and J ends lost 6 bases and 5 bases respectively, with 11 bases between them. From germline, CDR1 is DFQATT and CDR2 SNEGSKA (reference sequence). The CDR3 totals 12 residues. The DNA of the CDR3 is TGCAGTGCGGCGGGATACCACAATGAGCAGTTCTTC. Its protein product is CSAAGYHNEQFF.

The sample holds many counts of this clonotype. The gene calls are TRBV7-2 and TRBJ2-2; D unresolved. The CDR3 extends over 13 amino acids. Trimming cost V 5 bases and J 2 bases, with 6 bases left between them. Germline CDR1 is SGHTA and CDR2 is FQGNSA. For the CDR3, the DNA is TGTGCCAGCAGCCAAAGAAACACCGGGGAGCTGTTTTTT. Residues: CASSQRNTGELFF.

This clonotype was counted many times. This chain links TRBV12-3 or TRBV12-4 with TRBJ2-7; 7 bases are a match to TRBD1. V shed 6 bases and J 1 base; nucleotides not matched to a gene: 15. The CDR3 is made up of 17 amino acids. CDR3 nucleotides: TGTGCCAGCAGCCCAGGGTCCGGTCGACAGGGATCCTACGAGCAGTACTTC. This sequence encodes CASSPGSGRQGSYEQYF.

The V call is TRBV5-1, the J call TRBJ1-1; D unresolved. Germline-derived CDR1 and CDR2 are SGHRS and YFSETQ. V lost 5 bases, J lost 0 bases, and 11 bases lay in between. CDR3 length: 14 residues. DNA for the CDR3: TGCGCCAGCAGGAGACTGGGAGTGAACACTGAAGCTTTCTTT. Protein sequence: CASRRLGVNTEAFF.

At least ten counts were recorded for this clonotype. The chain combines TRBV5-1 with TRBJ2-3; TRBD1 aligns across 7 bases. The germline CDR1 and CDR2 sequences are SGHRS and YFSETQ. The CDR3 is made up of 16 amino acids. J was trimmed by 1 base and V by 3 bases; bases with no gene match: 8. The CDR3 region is CASSSYTGVGTDTQYF. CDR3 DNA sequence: TGCGCCAGCAGCTCGTACACAGGGGTGGGCACAGATACGCAGTATTTT.

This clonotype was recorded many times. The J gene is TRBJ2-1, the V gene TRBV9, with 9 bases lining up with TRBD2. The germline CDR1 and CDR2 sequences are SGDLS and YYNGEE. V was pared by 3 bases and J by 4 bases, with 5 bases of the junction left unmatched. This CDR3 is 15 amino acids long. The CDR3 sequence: CASSGAGGRYNEQFF. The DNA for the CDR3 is TGTGCCAGCAGCGGAGCGGGGGGCCGGTACAATGAGCAGTTCTTC.

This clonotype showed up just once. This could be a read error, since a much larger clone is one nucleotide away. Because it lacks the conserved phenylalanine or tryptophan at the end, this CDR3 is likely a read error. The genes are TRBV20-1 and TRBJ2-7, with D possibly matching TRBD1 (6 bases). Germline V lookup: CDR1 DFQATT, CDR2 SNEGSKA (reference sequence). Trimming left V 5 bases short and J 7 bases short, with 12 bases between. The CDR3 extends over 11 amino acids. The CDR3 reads CSAEGEDEQYY. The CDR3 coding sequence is TGCAGTGCTGAGGGGGAAGATGAGCAGTACTAC.

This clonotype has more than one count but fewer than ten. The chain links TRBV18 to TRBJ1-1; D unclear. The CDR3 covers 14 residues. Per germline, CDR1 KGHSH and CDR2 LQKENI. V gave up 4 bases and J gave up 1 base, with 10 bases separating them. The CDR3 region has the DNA TGTGCCAGCTCACGGTTGGCGGAGAACACTGAAGCTTTCTTT. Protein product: CASSRLAENTEAFF.

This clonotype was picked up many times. CDR3 amino acids: CASSLLSINEKLFF. CDR3 DNA: TGTGCCAGCAGCTTACTGAGTATAAATGAAAAACTGTTTTTT. The chain is built from TRBV7-9 and TRBJ1-4; D is uncertain. V gave up 2 bases and J gave up 5 bases, with 9 bases separating them. CDR1 is SEHNR, CDR2 FQNEAQ, per germline (reference sequence). This CDR3 spans 14 amino acids.

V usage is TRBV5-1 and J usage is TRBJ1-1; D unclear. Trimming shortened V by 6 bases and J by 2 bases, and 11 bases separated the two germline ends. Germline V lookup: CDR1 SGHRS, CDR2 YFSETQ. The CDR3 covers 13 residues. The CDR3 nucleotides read TGCGCCAGCACCGGGTACAGCAACACTGAAGCTTTCTTT. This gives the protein CASTGYSNTEAFF.

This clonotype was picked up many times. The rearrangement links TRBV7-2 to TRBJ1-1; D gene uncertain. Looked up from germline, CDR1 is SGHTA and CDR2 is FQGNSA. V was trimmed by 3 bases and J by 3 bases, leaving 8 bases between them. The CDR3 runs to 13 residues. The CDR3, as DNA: TGTGCCAGCAGCTTGTATGGCCACACTGAAGCTTTCTTT. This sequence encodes CASSLYGHTEAFF.

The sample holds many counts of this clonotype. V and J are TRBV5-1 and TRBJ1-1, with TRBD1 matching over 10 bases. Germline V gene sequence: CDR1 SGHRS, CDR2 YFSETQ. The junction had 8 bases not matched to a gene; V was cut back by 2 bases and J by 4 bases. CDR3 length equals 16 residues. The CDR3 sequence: CASSLGQGGTPTEAFF. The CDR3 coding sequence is TGCGCCAGCAGCTTAGGACAGGGGGGGACACCCACTGAAGCTTTCTTT. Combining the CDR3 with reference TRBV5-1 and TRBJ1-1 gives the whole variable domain KAGVTQTPRYLIKTRGQQVTLSCSPISGHRSVSWYQQTPGQGLQFLFEYFSETQRNKGNFPGRFSGRQFSNSRSEMNVSTLELGDSALYLCASSLGQGGTPTEAFFGQGTRLTVV.

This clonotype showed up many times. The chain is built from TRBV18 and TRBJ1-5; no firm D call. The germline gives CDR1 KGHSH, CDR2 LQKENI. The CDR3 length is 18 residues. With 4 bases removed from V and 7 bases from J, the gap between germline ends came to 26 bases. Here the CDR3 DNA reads TGTGCCAGCTCACAAATCCACTTGGGGAGGGAAGAAAGACAGCCCCAGCATTTT. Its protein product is CASSQIHLGREERQPQHF.

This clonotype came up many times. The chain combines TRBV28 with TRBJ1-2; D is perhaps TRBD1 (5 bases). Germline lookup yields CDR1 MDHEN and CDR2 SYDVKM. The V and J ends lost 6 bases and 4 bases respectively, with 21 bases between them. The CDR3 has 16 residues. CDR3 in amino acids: CASRITAQGFTYGYTF. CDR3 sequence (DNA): TGTGCCAGCAGAATAACGGCCCAGGGATTTACCTATGGCTACACCTTC.